The 30 T cell receptor beta chains below all came from one sample that was sequenced in a study of blood T cells in healthy people across ages. A second PCR of about 6 to 12 cycles used a sample-barcoded 5' primer and a J-beta primer mix. MiXCR, applied by TCRdb to the 5' RACE reads, yields one record per CDR3 protein. The table lists about 640,000 distinct CDR3 sequences, 58% of them singletons. The sequenced sample was blood. Source of these receptors: a man aged 55 to 69 in good health.

This clonotype was seen many times. The chain couples TRBV5-1 to TRBJ2-7, with 10 bases fitting TRBD2. CDR1 and CDR2 (germline): SGHRS, YFSETQ. CDR3 length equals 15 residues. J lost 2 bases, V lost 3 bases, and 5 bases had no gene match. The CDR3 nucleotides read TGCGCCAGCAGCTCGGGGACTAGCGCTACCTACGAGCAGTACTTC. This codes for CASSSGTSATYEQYF.

V usage is TRBV9 and J usage is TRBJ2-3, with TRBD1 identical over 9 bases. With V trimmed by 6 bases and J by 1 base, 12 bases remained unmatched. Germline loops: CDR1 SGDLS, CDR2 YYNGEE. This CDR3 comprises 17 residues. The CDR3: CASTRRGDRVGTDTQYF. CDR3 coding DNA: TGTGCCAGCACCCGCCGGGGGGACAGGGTTGGCACAGATACGCAGTATTTT.

Only a few counts were recorded for this clonotype. The chain employs TRBV20-1 and TRBJ2-1; 8 nucleotides line up with TRBD2. The CDR3 has 14 amino acids. V was pared by 6 bases and J by 1 base, with 5 bases of the junction left unmatched. The germline CDR1 and CDR2 sequences are DFQATT and SNEGSKA (reference sequence). Here the CDR3 reads CSALSGGSYNEQFF. The CDR3 coding sequence is TGCAGTGCGTTAAGCGGGGGATCCTACAATGAGCAGTTCTTC.

A note on this clonotype: Since no conserved phenylalanine or tryptophan closes the CDR3, a read error is the likely cause. The DNA is left out, because the CDR3 cannot be placed on it with certainty; the CDR3 is given as TCRdb lists it. This rearrangement joins TRBV21-1 to TRBJ2-7; TRBD2 is the table's D call and was not checked against the DNA. TRBV21-1 is an annotated pseudogene. The CDR3 has 21 amino acids, counting both end residues. The CDR3 spells CASSKALYDGRGSSPSYEQYL.

This clonotype was counted many times. The V gene is TRBV12-3 or TRBV12-4, the J gene TRBJ1-1; D not resolved. Deletions cut 4 bases from V and 9 bases from J, with 12 bases between. This CDR3 is 12 amino acids long. The CDR3 sequence: CASSSWAAQAFF. The CDR3 coding sequence is TGTGCCAGCAGTTCGTGGGCTGCGCAAGCTTTCTTT.

About this clonotype: This may come from a read error, since a much larger clone is one base off. This sequence joins TRBV20-1 and TRBJ1-6; D unresolved. V lost 1 base to trimming and J lost 9 bases, with 13 bases between them. CDR1 and CDR2 (germline): DFQATT, SNEGSKA (reference sequence). The CDR3 loop spans 14 amino acids. The CDR3 sequence is CSARGSAGSSPLHF. The CDR3 nucleotides read TGCAGTGCTAGAGGGTCGGCGGGGAGTTCACCCCTCCACTTT.

This clonotype was detected only a few times. The rearrangement uses TRBV4-2 and TRBJ2-7; 8 bases match TRBD2. CDR3 length equals 17 residues. V shed 0 bases and J 7 bases; nucleotides not matched to a gene: 14. Per the germline V gene, CDR1 is LGHNA and CDR2 is YNFKEQ. CDR3 residues: CASSQEYPGREGREQYF. The CDR3 coding sequence is TGTGCCAGCAGCCAAGAGTACCCCGGCCGGGAGGGTAGGGAGCAGTACTTC.

The rearrangement links TRBV6-4 to TRBJ1-2; 9 bases line up with TRBD1. The germline gives CDR1 MRHNA, CDR2 SNTAGT. Losses at the gene ends were 3 bases for V and 4 bases for J; bases not matched to a gene: 9. The CDR3 length is 16 residues. Written as DNA, the CDR3 is TGTGCCAGCAGTGAGGGGGGGGACAGGGCTCTCTATGGCTACACCTTC. This sequence encodes CASSEGGDRALYGYTF.

This clonotype was observed a few times. The chain couples TRBV25-1 to TRBJ2-5; 10 nucleotides agree with TRBD2. Unmatched junction bases numbered 10, after V lost 1 base and J lost 11 bases. This CDR3 region has 15 residues. The germline V gene has CDR1 MGHDK and CDR2 SYGVNS. This CDR3 is CASSESLAGDGKQYF. DNA of the CDR3: TGTGCCAGCAGTGAATCGCTAGCGGGGGACGGGAAGCAGTACTTC.

The chain couples TRBV10-3 to TRBJ2-5; 9 nucleotides line up with TRBD2. Germline CDR1 reads ENHRY; CDR2 reads SYGVKD. V shed 3 bases, J shed 5 bases, and the junction held 4 bases outside the gene matches. The CDR3 covers 14 residues. CDR3 residues: CAISEGTSRETQYF. The CDR3 nucleotides read TGTGCCATCAGTGAAGGGACTAGCCGGGAGACCCAGTACTTC.

The sample holds a few counts of this clonotype. The genes are TRBV5-1 and TRBJ2-1; 10 bases are a match to TRBD2. The CDR3 runs to 16 residues. The germline CDR1 and CDR2 sequences are SGHRS and YFSETQ. Germline trimming cut 0 bases from V and 5 bases from J; bases unmatched to any gene: 5. The CDR3: CASSLGSGGPNNEQFF. CDR3 nucleotide sequence: TGCGCCAGCAGCTTGGGTAGCGGGGGGCCCAACAATGAGCAGTTCTTC. Together with reference TRBV5-1 and TRBJ2-1, the CDR3 gives the full variable domain: KAGVTQTPRYLIKTRGQQVTLSCSPISGHRSVSWYQQTPGQGLQFLFEYFSETQRNKGNFPGRFSGRQFSNSRSEMNVSTLELGDSALYLCASSLGSGGPNNEQFFGPGTRLTVL.

V usage is TRBV9 and J usage is TRBJ2-5; 9 nucleotides match TRBD1. TRBJ2-7 matches the DNA end more closely, so the J call is doubtful. The CDR3 consists of 14 residues. Germline V CDR1 and CDR2: SGDLS, YYNGEE. In DNA form, the CDR3 reads TGTGCCAGCAGCTCCCGACAGGGGGGCTACGAGCAGTACTTC. This translates into CASSSRQGGYEQYF.

The rearrangement links TRBV20-1 to TRBJ2-3; 8 bases align to TRBD2. CDR1 DFQATT and CDR2 SNEGSKA come from the germline V gene (reference sequence). V dropped 0 bases and J dropped 7; count of bases not matched to a gene: 12. The CDR3 length is 16 residues. The CDR3 reads CSARDLSGVHGNTQYF. The CDR3 DNA reads as TGCAGTGCTAGAGATCTTAGCGGGGTCCACGGAAATACGCAGTATTTT.

The gene calls are TRBV5-1 and TRBJ2-1; TRBD1 matches 8 bases. The length of the CDR3 is 14 residues. The V and J ends lost 4 bases and 10 bases, in that order; junction bases with no gene match: 10. The germline V gene encodes CDR1 SGHRS and CDR2 YFSETQ. The CDR3 here is CASSRDRIREEQFF. The CDR3, as DNA: TGCGCCAGCAGCCGGGACAGGATAAGGGAGGAGCAGTTCTTC. The whole variable domain, remainder taken from reference TRBV5-1 and TRBJ2-1, is KAGVTQTPRYLIKTRGQQVTLSCSPISGHRSVSWYQQTPGQGLQFLFEYFSETQRNKGNFPGRFSGRQFSNSRSEMNVSTLELGDSALYLCASSRDRIREEQFFGPGTRLTVL.

The V and J genes are TRBV5-5 and TRBJ1-5, with D maybe TRBD1 (5 bases). V lost 2 bases and J 5 bases, leaving 14 bases between the germline ends. CDR3 size: 15 residues. In germline, CDR1 is SGHKS, CDR2 YYEKEE (reference sequence). The CDR3 region is CASSFGVQGHQPQHF. Written as DNA, the CDR3 is TGTGCCAGCAGCTTTGGGGTCCAGGGTCATCAGCCCCAGCATTTT.

The chain links TRBV10-3 to TRBJ1-5; D gene unclear. Deletions cut 3 bases from V and 6 bases from J, with 9 bases between. The germline V gene has CDR1 ENHRY and CDR2 SYGVKD. This CDR3 is 13 amino acids long. The CDR3 nucleotides read TGTGCCATCAGTGATATAGGGCGTCAGCCCCAGCATTTT. This gives the protein CAISDIGRQPQHF.

This chain connects TRBV11-2 to TRBJ2-7, with no clear D. The end of the DNA fits TRBJ2-5 better, so the J call may be wrong. CDR3 length: 18 amino acids. Germline CDR1 and CDR2: SGHAT and FQNNGV. The CDR3 loop is CASSAAPVKGWSIETQYF. DNA of the CDR3: TGTGCCAGCAGCGCCGCCCCTGTTAAAGGGTGGTCGATAGAGACCCAGTACTTC.

A note on this clonotype: One base away lies a much larger clone, so this may be a sequencing read error. The V and J genes are TRBV29-1 and TRBJ2-5; 8 nucleotides agree with TRBD2. Germline V gene sequence: CDR1 SQVTM, CDR2 ANQGSEA. There are 13 residues in the CDR3. The V gene end was trimmed by 7 bases and the J gene end by 6 bases; junction bases not matched to a gene: 10. The CDR3 DNA is TGCAGCGGCGTGGGACTAGTAGGCCAGACCCAGTACTTC. Amino acids: CSGVGLVGQTQYF.

In this sample, this clonotype turned up a few times. The chain links TRBV20-1 to TRBJ2-3; 7 bases are a match to TRBD1. Germline CDR1 DFQATT, CDR2 SNEGSKA (reference sequence). This CDR3 spans 13 amino acids. V trimming: 3 bases; J trimming: 6 bases; junction bases outside the gene matches: 6. The CDR3 bases are TGCAGTGCTAGGGACAGGAGATGGGATACGCAGTATTTT. It encodes CSARDRRWDTQYF.

This clonotype was detected a few times. The chain uses TRBV5-5 and TRBJ2-4; D tentatively reads TRBD1 or TRBD2 (6 bases each). The J call is doubtful: the DNA matches TRBJ2-7 better. The length of the CDR3 is 18 residues. Germline V gene data show CDR1 as SGHKS and CDR2 as YYEKEE (reference sequence). CDR3 DNA sequence: TGTGCCAGCAGCTTGGCCGGAGGGGGGTCTATTATATCCTACGAGCAGTACTTC. Protein sequence: CASSLAGGGSIISYEQYF.

This clonotype has a single count. J is TRBJ2-2 and V is TRBV6-1; D may match TRBD1 or TRBD2 (7 bases each). This CDR3 is 18 amino acids long. With 3 bases removed from V and 2 bases from J, the gap between germline ends came to 19 bases. Germline lookup yields CDR1 MNHNS and CDR2 SASEGT. In DNA form, the CDR3 reads TGTGCCAGCAGTGACCCCGGGGGGACAGTCGCTAACACCGGGGAGCTGTTTTTT. Translation gives CASSDPGGTVANTGELFF.

This clonotype was seen a single time. The J gene is TRBJ1-2, the V gene TRBV7-9, with 7 nucleotides matching TRBD1. The CDR3 loop spans 14 amino acids. After removal of 5 bases from V and 2 bases from J, the junction contained 5 bases not matched to a gene. The V gene's germline CDR1 is SEHNR and CDR2 FQNEAQ (reference sequence). In nucleotides, the CDR3 is TGTGCCAGCAGCATTGGGGGACAGAACTATGGCTACACCTTC. It encodes CASSIGGQNYGYTF.

The chain couples TRBV5-6 to TRBJ2-1, with D perhaps assigned TRBD1 or TRBD2 (5 bases each). Trimming shortened V by 5 bases and J by 13 bases, and 28 bases separated the two germline ends. The V gene's germline CDR1 is SGHDT and CDR2 YYEEEE. This CDR3 comprises 16 residues. The CDR3 sequence: CASRLVGISPRETQFF. Written as DNA, the CDR3 is TGTGCCAGCAGGCTGGTGGGGATCAGCCCCAGGGAGACCCAGTTCTTC.

The V call is TRBV3-1, the J call TRBJ2-7, with 8 positions matching TRBD1. The junction had 8 bases not matched to a gene; V was cut back by 1 base and J by 6 bases. CDR3 length equals 15 residues. CDR1 LGHDT and CDR2 YNNKEL come from the germline V gene (reference sequence). The CDR3 sequence is CASSQVRGQGGEQYF. DNA of the CDR3: TGTGCCAGCAGCCAAGTACGAGGACAGGGAGGCGAGCAGTACTTC.

This clonotype was seen once. The genes are TRBV2 and TRBJ1-6; D gene uncertain. Germline V gene lookup returns CDR1 SNHLY and CDR2 FYNNEI. V lost 8 bases and J 7 bases, leaving 9 bases between the germline ends. The CDR3 contains 12 residues. CDR3 nucleotides: TGTGCCAGCCACCGGCCGAATTCACCCCTCCACTTT. Protein product: CASHRPNSPLHF.

This clonotype was seen a handful of times. The rearrangement links TRBV6-6 to TRBJ2-7; D may be TRBD1 (5 bases). Germline V gene lookup returns CDR1 MNHNY and CDR2 SVGAGI (reference sequence). The CDR3 has 13 residues. V was trimmed by 5 bases and J by 7 bases, leaving 15 bases between them. DNA for the CDR3: TGTGCCAGCAGTGCGGACATGGTTATAGAGCAGTACTTC. It yields the protein CASSADMVIEQYF.

This CDR3 is CASSQTGLQETQYF. The CDR3 coding sequence is TGCGCCAGCAGCCAAACAGGACTTCAAGAGACCCAGTACTTC. This chain links TRBV4-1 with TRBJ2-5; D might be TRBD1 or TRBD2, each matching 5 bases. Germline assignment: CDR1 MGHRA and CDR2 YSYEKL. Trimming took off 2 bases at V and 2 bases at J, with 9 bases between the two ends. The CDR3 covers 14 residues.

The sample holds a few counts of this clonotype. This chain connects TRBV28 to TRBJ2-5; no clear D. The DNA end is a closer match to TRBJ2-7, so the J assignment may be wrong. Germline V gene sequence: CDR1 MDHEN, CDR2 SYDVKM. This CDR3 has 12 residues. The CDR3, as DNA: TGTGCCAGCAGGTCAAGTTCATACGAGCAGTACTTC. Encoded protein: CASRSSSYEQYF.

This clonotype was observed many times. The chain combines TRBV7-6 with TRBJ2-7; maybe TRBD1 (5 bases). Looked up from germline, CDR1 is SGHVS and CDR2 is FNYEAQ. The CDR3 extends over 14 amino acids. The V gene lost 0 bases and the J gene lost 3 bases, with 9 bases spanning the gap. The DNA for the CDR3 is TGTGCCAGCAGCTTAGCGCTTAGGGGCTACGAGCAGTACTTC. This sequence encodes CASSLALRGYEQYF. Using reference TRBV7-6 and TRBJ2-7 for the parts outside the CDR3, the full variable domain is GAGVSQSPRYKVTKRGQDVALRCDPISGHVSLYWYRQALGQGPEFLTYFNYEAQQDKSGLPNDRFSAERPEGSISTLTIQRTEQRDSAMYRCASSLALRGYEQYFGPGTRLTVT.

The table lists this clonotype with a count of one. This chain joins TRBV3-1 and TRBJ2-1; a possible D gene is TRBD2 (5 bases). The ends were cut back, 4 bases at V and 2 bases at J, with 12 bases in the middle. The CDR3 sequence is 15 residues long. CDR1 and CDR2 (germline): LGHDT, YNNKEL (reference sequence). The CDR3 reads CASSPLAAAYNEQFF. The CDR3 DNA follows: TGTGCCAGCAGCCCCCTAGCAGCGGCCTACAATGAGCAGTTCTTC.